Reported below is one TCR beta chain. Its antigen is currently unknown. V shed 5 bases, J shed 4 bases, and the junction held 5 bases outside the gene matches. Germline CDR1 SGHRS, CDR2 YFSETQ. This CDR3 has 15 residues. This sample was included in a study of CD8 T cells in ankylosing spondylitis. The study's findings and limits: Reportedly, significant enrichment of disease-linked clones occurred in matched ankylosing spondylitis synovial fluid. Seemingly distinctive of ankylosing spondylitis blood was a TCR beta motif formed by eight highly homologous variants.

Using quantitative 5'-RACE with molecular barcodes, the authors made TCR beta libraries. One entry per CDR3 protein, called by TCRdb with MiXCR from the 5' RACE reads. Of 100,000 to 150,000 distinct CDR3 sequences in the sample, roughly a sixth were seen once. The chain has TRBV5-1 and TRBJ2-1; 11 nucleotides align to TRBD2. The sample taken for sequencing was blood, either unsorted or a sorted T cell fraction (not recorded which). This sequence originates from a male donor with ankylosing spondylitis. The CDR3 reads CASRPGTSGYNEQFF. The CDR3 DNA is TGCGCCAGCAGACCCGGGACTAGCGGTTACAATGAGCAGTTCTTC.